The next 2 T cell receptor beta chains were all read from a single sample in a study of T-cell memory formation after mild COVID-19. TCRdb reanalysed the 5' RACE reads using MiXCR and keeps one entry per CDR3 protein. The table shows about 240,000 distinct CDR3 sequences, with approximately 10% occurring only once. Sample: PBMCs or a T cell subset sorted from them (not recorded which). The receptors were sampled from a man aged 18 to 30 who had mild COVID-19 (a few samples of this study predate the infection). Cell type and time point are not known.

This clonotype was counted ten times or more. The rearrangement uses TRBV6-1 and TRBJ1-2; 8 nucleotides align to TRBD1. The CDR3 contains 15 residues. Germline CDR1 is MNHNS and CDR2 is SASEGT. V lost 2 bases and J lost 7; bases outside the gene matches: 9. The CDR3 nucleotides are TGTGCCAGCAGTGAATCAGGGCAGGGGGCTGGTGGCTACACCTTC. Its translation: CASSESGQGAGGYTF.

This clonotype showed up just a few times. The rearrangement uses TRBV6-2 or TRBV6-3 and TRBJ1-6, with D perhaps matching TRBD1 (5 bases). The germline gives CDR1 MNHEY, CDR2 SVGEGT. The CDR3 runs 17 residues. V lost 5 bases, J lost 0 bases, and 14 bases lay in between. The DNA for the CDR3 is TGTGCCAGCAGTCGGGGCCATACAAGCTCCTATAATTCACCCCTCCACTTT. This translates into CASSRGHTSSYNSPLHF.